The 18 T cell receptor beta chains presented below share a single source sample, sequenced in a study of CD8 T cells in ankylosing spondylitis. Study findings and constraints: A motif in TCR beta, a set of fewer than ten highly homologous variants, appeared characteristic of ankylosing spondylitis blood.

TCRdb recomputed calls from the 5' RACE reads with MiXCR, one row per CDR3 protein. The repertoire holds roughly 300,000 distinct CDR3 sequences, 6.5% to 10% seen once, with roughly 15% in the top ten. Antigen specificity for these receptors is unknown. The specimen was blood, either unsorted or a sorted T cell fraction (not recorded which). These receptor sequences come from a male donor with ankylosing spondylitis.

This clonotype was counted at least ten times. The rearrangement links TRBV29-1 to TRBJ1-1; D may be TRBD1 (5 bases). Germline lookup yields CDR1 SQVTM and CDR2 ANQGSEA. CDR3 length equals 14 residues. V lost 6 bases and J 1 base, leaving 15 bases between the germline ends. CDR3 sequence (DNA): TGCAGCGTAGGCAGGGCTGGCTCGAACACTGAAGCTTTCTTT. Residues: CSVGRAGSNTEAFF.

The chain uses TRBV28 and TRBJ2-4; no clear D. The V gene's germline CDR1 is MDHEN and CDR2 SYDVKM. Trimming took off 6 bases at V and 3 bases at J, with 15 bases between the two ends. CDR3 length equals 15 residues. The CDR3 DNA is TGTGCCAGCAGCCCCCCCGGGCTGGGCAAAAACATTCAGTACTTC. Protein sequence: CASSPPGLGKNIQYF.

This clonotype appeared a few times. The chain combines TRBV7-3 with TRBJ1-1, with TRBD1 identical over 9 bases. Per germline, CDR1 SGHTA and CDR2 FQGTGA. The CDR3 runs to 14 residues. With 5 bases clipped from V and 6 bases from J, the junction kept 7 bases outside the gene matches. The CDR3 coding sequence is TGTGCCAGCAGCCCGGACAGGGGAGACGCTGAAGCTTTCTTT. Translation gives CASSPDRGDAEAFF. Drawing the rest from reference TRBV7-3 and TRBJ1-1, the complete variable domain is GAGVSQTPSNKVTEKGKYVELRCDPISGHTALYWYRQSLGQGPEFLIYFQGTGAADDSGLPNDRFFAVRPEGSVSTLKIQRTERGDSAVYLCASSPDRGDAEAFFGQGTRLTVV.

This clonotype was counted ten times or more. V and J are TRBV5-6 and TRBJ1-1; perhaps TRBD1 as D (6 bases). V was trimmed by 0 bases and J by 3 bases, leaving 15 bases between them. Per the germline V gene, CDR1 is SGHDT and CDR2 is YYEEEE. The CDR3 is 16 amino acids. This CDR3 reads CASSLAGGRMYTEAFF. The CDR3 nucleotides are TGTGCCAGCAGCTTGGCGGGGGGCCGTATGTACACTGAAGCTTTCTTT.

Many counts were recorded for this clonotype. CDR3 residues: CSARGSGNQPQHF. DNA for the CDR3: TGCAGTGCTAGGGGAAGCGGCAATCAGCCCCAGCATTTT. The J gene is TRBJ1-5, the V gene TRBV20-1; D is uncertain. The CDR3 spans 13 residues. The germline gives CDR1 DFQATT, CDR2 SNEGSKA (reference sequence). V was shortened by 3 bases and J by 2 bases, with 8 bases between the two germline ends.

This clonotype was seen a handful of times. The chain has TRBV6-5 and TRBJ2-5, with a weak D call TRBD1 (5 bases). Germline CDR1 MNHEY, CDR2 SVGAGI. V lost 4 bases to trimming and J lost 1 base, with 16 bases between them. CDR3 size: 16 residues. The CDR3 region is CASSSPQGSLQETQYF. Here the CDR3 DNA reads TGTGCCAGCAGTTCTCCGCAGGGCAGCCTCCAAGAGACCCAGTACTTC.

The chain's CDR3 is CAISDLVSSVSGANVLTF. The CDR3, as DNA: TGTGCCATCAGTGATTTGGTTAGTTCGGTTTCTGGGGCCAACGTCCTGACTTTC. The chain combines TRBV10-3 with TRBJ2-6; no firm D call. CDR3 length: 18 amino acids. Trimming stripped 3 bases from V and 1 base from J, with 16 bases between. Germline assignment: CDR1 ENHRY and CDR2 SYGVKD.

This clonotype appeared a few times. The chain recombines TRBV7-2 with TRBJ2-2, with D perhaps TRBD1 (5 bases). Germline V gene lookup returns CDR1 SGHTA and CDR2 FQGNSA. The CDR3 is 16 residues long. Trimming stripped 1 base from V and 4 bases from J, with 13 bases between. CDR3 nucleotide sequence: TGTGCCAGCAGCTTAGGGGGCTCCCGAGGCACCGGGGAGCTGTTTTTT. Amino acids: CASSLGGSRGTGELFF.

J is TRBJ2-4 and V is TRBV3-1, with unresolved D. The length of the CDR3 is 16 residues. The V end lost 5 bases, the J end lost 1 base, and 15 bases lay between the germline ends. CDR1 and CDR2 (germline): LGHDT, YNNKEL (reference sequence). The CDR3 loop reads CASSSRLERAKNIQYF. CDR3 sequence (DNA): TGTGCCAGCAGCTCCAGACTTGAAAGGGCCAAAAACATTCAGTACTTC.

Ten or more counts support this clonotype. The CDR3 is CASSDVRGRTGETQYF. The CDR3 coding sequence is TGTGCCAGCAGCGACGTCCGCGGGAGGACTGGGGAGACCCAGTACTTC. This sequence joins TRBV5-5 and TRBJ2-5, with 8 bases lining up with TRBD2. This CDR3 has 16 amino acids. Germline V gene sequence: CDR1 SGHKS, CDR2 YYEKEE (reference sequence). V lost 4 bases and J lost 5; bases outside the gene matches: 13.

This rearrangement joins TRBV20-1 to TRBJ1-5; maybe TRBD1 (5 bases). Germline CDR1 and CDR2: DFQATT and SNEGSKA (reference sequence). This CDR3 contains 14 residues. The V and J ends lost 3 bases and 2 bases respectively, with 11 bases between them. CDR3 in amino acids: CSASGGRGNQPQHF. The CDR3 DNA sequence: TGCAGTGCTAGTGGGGGACGGGGCAATCAGCCCCAGCATTTT.

CDR3 loop: CASSLGLAIGEQFF. CDR3 coding DNA: TGTGCCAGCAGCTTGGGGCTGGCCATAGGAGAGCAGTTCTTC. The chain uses TRBV5-6 and TRBJ2-1; no firm D call. Trimming cost V 0 bases and J 10 bases, with 14 bases left between them. Per germline, CDR1 SGHDT and CDR2 YYEEEE. The CDR3 sequence is 14 residues long.

This clonotype has only a few counts. The chain links TRBV9 to TRBJ2-2, with 7 bases that match TRBD1. The CDR3 runs to 16 residues. After removal of 0 bases from V and 5 bases from J, the junction contained 7 bases not matched to a gene. Per the germline V gene, CDR1 is SGDLS and CDR2 is YYNGEE. The CDR3 coding sequence is TGTGCCAGCAGCGTAGGCGTGACAGGGAAGACCGGGGAGCTGTTTTTT. Translated: CASSVGVTGKTGELFF.

The rearrangement links TRBV7-3 to TRBJ2-2; D remains unclear. The CDR3 runs to 16 residues. The germline CDR1 and CDR2 sequences are SGHTA and FQGTGA. The V end lost 0 bases, the J end lost 4 bases, and 12 bases lay between the germline ends. Written as DNA, the CDR3 is TGTGCCAGCAGCTTAACGATGCGCGGATCCACCGGGGAGCTGTTTTTT. Its protein is CASSLTMRGSTGELFF.

Notes on this clonotype: This may come from a read error, since a much larger clone is one base off. V and J are TRBV7-3 and TRBJ1-6; D unclear. Trimming stripped 3 bases from V and 7 bases from J, with 10 bases between. The germline gives CDR1 SGHTA, CDR2 FQGTGA. The CDR3 sequence is 14 residues long. DNA of the CDR3: TGTGCCAGCAGCTTGGGGTATAGCAATTCACCCCTCCACTTT. Residues: CASSLGYSNSPLHF.

The chain couples TRBV29-1 to TRBJ2-7; 13 bases map to TRBD2. This CDR3 spans 15 amino acids. Germline CDR1 is SQVTM and CDR2 is ANQGSEA. Trimming at V came to 7 bases and at J to 6 bases, leaving 12 bases not matched to a gene. For the CDR3, the DNA is TGCAGCGCTGGGACTAGCGGGGCCCTCTTGGGCGAGCAGTACTTC. This sequence encodes CSAGTSGALLGEQYF.

The rearrangement links TRBV5-1 to TRBJ2-7; tentatively, D is TRBD1 (6 bases). Trimming stripped 0 bases from V and 0 bases from J, with 19 bases between. Germline V gene sequence: CDR1 SGHRS, CDR2 YFSETQ. This CDR3 comprises 18 residues. CDR3 sequence: CASSLAGRGNKPSYEQYF. CDR3 nucleotide sequence: TGCGCCAGCAGCTTGGCCGGCAGGGGAAACAAACCCTCCTACGAGCAGTACTTC.

This chain uses TRBV29-1 with TRBJ1-5; the D gene is possibly TRBD1 (6 bases). Per germline, CDR1 SQVTM and CDR2 ANQGSEA. The CDR3 is 14 residues long. The V gene lost 4 bases and the J gene lost 0 bases, with 10 bases spanning the gap. The CDR3 reads CSVGTDHSNQPQHF. Here the CDR3 DNA reads TGCAGCGTTGGGACAGACCATAGCAATCAGCCCCAGCATTTT.